The source of this T cell receptor (beta chain) is a study of CD8 T cells in Susac syndrome. The RNA input was 0.5 to 1 ug, and it was reverse transcribed with random hexamers. Amplification of TCR beta CDR3 used immunoSEQ multiplex PCR across 54 Vbeta and 13 Jbeta. Using its own MiXCR run on the immunoSEQ multiplex PCR reads, TCRdb lists one record per CDR3 protein. The profile shows about 300,000 distinct CDR3 sequences, around 90% of them singletons. The multiple sclerosis controls were treatment-naive patients with relapsing-remitting disease that was stable or active. Negative magnetic isolation gave CD8+ and CD4+ cells; FACS enriched CD8+ TEMRA. Germline values: CDR1 KGHSH, CDR2 LQKENI. The CDR3 covers 14 residues. The V and J ends lost 9 bases and 3 bases, in that order; junction bases with no gene match: 8.

The sample taken for sequencing was CD4+ T cells from PBMCs. This chain links TRBV18 with TRBJ1-5, with 7 bases aligning to TRBD1. The sequence derives from a human donor with multiple sclerosis. CDR3 coding DNA: TGTGCCAGTTCAGAGGGGGCATCCAATCAGCCCCAGCATTTT. This sequence encodes CASSEGASNQPQHF.